The clone carrying this TCR beta chain turned up a few times. The sample originates from a study of CD8 T cells in ankylosing spondylitis. Trimming removed 5 bases from V and 6 bases from J, with 21 bases in between. Germline loops: CDR1 SGHRS, CDR2 YFSETQ. This CDR3 spans 16 amino acids. TCRdb reprocessed the 5' RACE reads via MiXCR and lists one record per CDR3 protein. The sample consists of about 160,000 distinct CDR3 sequences, 18% of them appearing once. The J gene is TRBJ2-4, the V gene TRBV5-1, with D perhaps TRBD1 or TRBD2 (5 bases each). Specimen: blood, either unsorted or a sorted T cell fraction (not recorded which). The sequence was obtained from a male donor with ankylosing spondylitis or in good health (not recorded which). CDR3 sequence reads: CASSRGGRGIVNIQYF. CDR3 sequence (DNA): TGCGCCAGCAGTCGGGGCGGTAGGGGCATCGTAAACATTCAGTACTTC.